The TCR beta chain described here comes from a study of blood T cell repertoires in COVID-19 (dated by TCRdb to 2018 to 2021). Regarding the research as a whole: The collaborator samples originated in the United States, Italy and Spain and spanned the acute and convalescent phases of COVID-19. The material from the prospective study consisted of cDNA or gDNA derived from T cells, B-cell-depleted T cells, or PBMCs. The dataset comprised deeply sampled blood TCRbeta repertoires from subjects exposed to, actively infected with, or recovered from COVID-19. A freely available public database, intended as a resource for researchers studying the immune response to SARS-CoV-2, is where the repertoires were released. Samples were obtained from the ongoing ImmuneRACE study (first 160 participants) and from 1,254 subjects provided by 6 global collaborators. The sample metadata nearly always contained a de-identified subject ID, COVID-19 status, age in years and sex. HLA class I and class II types, where available, came from metadata supplied by the sample provider rather than from assay-based typing. On the study overall, not on this receptor specifically: The quantity of clinical and demographic metadata differed by source and by participant and was supplied without curation.

As to this clone: Its antigen is currently not known. Qualities for individual bases were not recorded, and no much larger clone is one base off.

The immunoSEQ Assay, a bias-controlled multiplex PCR, was used to amplify TCRbeta CDR3 regions from genomic DNA. The authors processed their data as follows. The number of nucleated cells in each sample was estimated by amplification of reference gene primers within the assay. Sequence reads were collapsed and filtered to measure the absolute abundance of every unique TCRbeta CDR3 rearrangement. For each sample, productive Simpson clonality was calculated by taking the square root of Simpson's diversity index across productive rearrangements. In its TCRdb copy, this immuneACCESS table keeps in-frame sequences only and misses some clones. Where compared with another copy, unresolved V genes explain less than half of these, and the others have no known cause. That table furnishes V, J and clone size, whereas the DNA furnished D and trimming. Present in this sample are about 24,000 clones, 75% to 90% of which were seen just once. The ten largest account for around 29% of the sample.

The junction shows trimming of 3 bases on V and 0 bases on J, and the gene matches do not reach 2 bases of it. The CDR3, from cysteine to phenylalanine, totals 15 residues. The entry retains the CDR3 DNA only, 45 bases that are in frame from base 1. The germline V gene sets CDR1 to SGHRS and CDR2 to YFSETQ. Each collaborating institution followed its own protocols to collect whole blood in K2EDTA tubes. For TCRbeta analysis, collaborator samples were shipped as frozen whole blood, as isolated PBMCs, or as DNA extracted from either sample type. This TCR was recovered from a woman in her 70s with active COVID-19. The chain is encoded by TRBV5-1 joined to TRBJ2-1, with TRBD2 matching 8 junction bases. The material sequenced was peripheral blood. CDR3 region: CASSSRGGSYNEQFF. The nucleotide sequence is TGCGCCAGCAGCTCTCGGGGGGGCTCCTACAATGAGCAGTTCTTC.